Following are 15 T cell receptor beta chains from one sample sequenced in a study of tumor-infiltrating lymphocytes in primary liver carcinoma. Production of TCR beta cDNA used roughly 500 ng total RNA together with a constant-region primer. Employing slightly modified ARM-PCR, three nested multiplex PCR rounds were run, and these gave rise to the TCR beta libraries. The first two PCR rounds used TRBV1-TRBV30 primers with a Cbeta primer, around 10 cycles each. TCRdb used MiXCR to reprocess the multiplex PCR reads, holding one entry per CDR3 protein. This table holds more than 85,000 distinct CDR3 sequences, roughly 80% found once. From unsorted bulk tissue weighing roughly 17-31 mg, DNA and RNA were co-extracted. The material sequenced was liver tumor tissue from sampling region 3. Subset in this sample: tumor region T3, left-lateral pole. The receptors were gathered from a man aged 35 to 55 with primary liver carcinoma and hepatitis B virus infection.

On this clonotype: The junction differs from germline at one of its ends, possibly a read error. The rearrangement links TRBV12-3 or TRBV12-4 to TRBJ2-2, with TRBD2 as a possible D gene (6 bases). The length of the CDR3 is 16 residues. For the CDR3, the DNA is TGTGACAGCAATTTAGCTCCAGCGGGTGTGACCGGGGAGCTGTTTTTT. Protein: CDSNLAPAGVTGELFF.

In the case of this clonotype: At one of its ends the junction is not consistent with the germline gene, which may arise from a read error. The chain carries TRBV30 and TRBJ1-1; D unclear. This CDR3 contains 11 residues. CDR1 is GTSNPN, CDR2 SVGIG, per germline (reference sequence). CDR3 residues: CAWKQRTEAYF. The CDR3, as DNA: TGTGCCTGGAAACAGAGGACTGAAGCCTACTTT.

Notes on this clonotype: One junction end disagrees with the germline gene, perhaps due to a read error. The chain joins TRBV10-3 to TRBJ2-1; the D is unclear. The CDR3 is made up of 15 amino acids. CDR1 and CDR2 (germline): ENHRY, SYGVKD. For the CDR3, the DNA is TGTGCCACCAGTGATCGGCAGTTTACCTACAATGAGCAGTTCTTC. Protein product: CATSDRQFTYNEQFF.

Worth noting for this clonotype: One end of the junction varies from germline; a read error may be responsible. This chain uses TRBV29-1 with TRBJ2-1; D gene unclear. Germline V lookup: CDR1 SQVTM, CDR2 ANQGSEA. The CDR3 extends over 12 amino acids. The DNA for the CDR3 is TGCAGCCCCCGTTTAGGGCCCAATGAGCAGTCCTTC. This encodes CSPRLGPNEQSF.

This chain's CDR3 is CASISPTLNSYEQYF. The CDR3 bases are TGTGCCAGCATTTCTCCCACCCTGAACTCCTACGAGCAGTACTTC. This rearrangement joins TRBV6-6 to TRBJ2-7; no clear D. CDR3 size: 15 residues. The V end lost 7 bases, the J end lost 0 bases, and 16 bases lay between the germline ends. CDR1 and CDR2 from the germline V gene are MNHNY and SVGAGI (reference sequence).

A word on this clonotype: This may be a read error: a much more frequent sequence differs by one nucleotide. V gene TRBV5-1 combines with J gene TRBJ2-1; the match to TRBD1 covers 7 bases. CDR3 length: 14 residues. The V gene's germline CDR1 is SGHRS and CDR2 YFSETQ. The CDR3 loop is CASSPTGANNGQFF. CDR3 DNA sequence: TGCGCCAGCAGCCCTACAGGGGCGAACAATGGGCAGTTCTTC.

The rearrangement links TRBV29-1 to TRBJ2-3, with 8 positions matching TRBD2. The CDR3 has 16 residues. The V gene's germline CDR1 is SQVTM and CDR2 ANQGSEA. The CDR3 region is CGLLGIAGISTDTQYF. The CDR3 DNA follows: TGCGGCCTTCTTGGAATAGCGGGGATAAGCACAGATACGCAGTATTTT.

The table lists this clonotype with a count of one. The conserved final phenylalanine or tryptophan is absent from the CDR3, which likely points to a read error. The chain joins TRBV11-1 to TRBJ2-2, with a weak D call TRBD2 (6 bases). The CDR3 runs 16 residues. V was pared by 5 bases and J by 3 bases, with 16 bases between. Germline-derived CDR1 and CDR2 are SGHAT and FQDESV (reference sequence). CDR3 coding DNA: TGTGCCAGCAGCGACCATAGCGGAGCGGACACCGGGGAGCTGTTTCTT. It is translated as CASSDHSGADTGELFL.

Notes on this clonotype: Because the CDR3 is missing its conserved closing phenylalanine or tryptophan, this is likely a read error. The chain has TRBV11-1 and TRBJ2-4; TRBD2 matches 8 bases. V gave up 3 bases and J gave up 7 bases; unmatched junction bases: 14. The CDR3 totals 17 residues. Germline CDR1 and CDR2: SGHAT and FQDESV (reference sequence). The CDR3 protein is CASSFPGSSGTKNIQYS. The CDR3 nucleotides read TGTGCCAGCAGCTTTCCCGGGAGTAGCGGGACTAAGAACATTCAGTACTCC.

Of note for this clonotype: Given the absence of the conserved phenylalanine or tryptophan at the CDR3 end, a read error is likely. V gene TRBV12-3 or TRBV12-4 combines with J gene TRBJ2-7, with 9 nucleotides matching TRBD2. The CDR3 spans 14 residues. With V trimmed by 5 bases and J by 2 bases, 4 bases remained unmatched. The CDR3 loop is CASSRAGGTYEQYI. The CDR3 coding sequence is TGTGCCAGCAGTCGAGCGGGAGGCACCTACGAGCAGTACATC.

This clonotype was counted only a few times. A read error is possible here, since a much larger clone lies one base away. This rearrangement joins TRBV7-9 to TRBJ2-1; 9 bases align to TRBD1. Germline CDR1 and CDR2: SEHNR and FQNEAQ (reference sequence). CDR3 length equals 15 residues. CDR3 coding DNA: TGTGCCAGCTATTACACCGGGACAGGGAACAATGAGCAGTCCTTC. Protein sequence: CASYYTGTGNNEQSF. The whole variable domain, remainder taken from reference TRBV7-9 and TRBJ2-1, is DTGVSQNPRHKITKRGQNVTFRCDPISEHNRLYWYRQTLGQGPEFLTYFQNEAQLEKSRLLSDRFSAERPKGSFSTLEIQRTEQGDSAMYLCASYYTGTGNNEQSFGPGTRLTVL.

By sample share, this clonotype is medium-sized. The chain employs TRBV30 and TRBJ2-1; maybe TRBD2 (5 bases). V dropped 3 bases and J dropped 1 base, with 16 bases sitting between them. Looked up from germline, CDR1 is GTSNPN and CDR2 is SVGIG (reference sequence). The length of the CDR3 is 16 residues. The DNA of the CDR3 is TGTGCCTGGAGCCGGCCGGGGTCTGAGTCCTACAATGAGCAGTTCTTC. It is translated as CAWSRPGSESYNEQFF.

Regarding this clonotype: At one of its ends the junction is not consistent with the germline gene, which may arise from a read error. The gene calls are TRBV5-5 and TRBJ1-2; D not resolved. The length of the CDR3 is 13 residues. Germline V gives CDR1 SGHKS, CDR2 YYEKEE (reference sequence). CDR3 amino acids: CARSLERESGHTF. The CDR3 bases are TGTGCCAGGAGCTTGGAACGGGAGAGCGGCCACACCTTC.

This chain joins TRBV4-2 and TRBJ1-2; no definite D call. Trimming left V 8 bases short and J 5 bases short, with 18 bases between. The CDR3 is 14 amino acids. Germline loops: CDR1 LGHNA, CDR2 YNFKEQ. In DNA, the CDR3 is TGTGCCAGCTGCGCCCTTGATGGAAAGTATGGCTACACCTTC. This translates into CASCALDGKYGYTF.

Comment on this clonotype: The missing conserved phenylalanine or tryptophan at the end of this CDR3 makes a read error likely. The V call is TRBV2, the J call TRBJ2-7, with D possibly TRBD1 on 5 matching bases. Germline V gene sequence: CDR1 SNHLY, CDR2 FYNNEI. The CDR3 totals 13 residues. The CDR3 region is CASTQGPGYEQYL. CDR3 nucleotides: TGTGCTAGCACCCAGGGTCCTGGCTACGAGCAGTACTTG.